Following are 21 T cell receptor beta chains from one sample sequenced in a study of Ad26.COV2.S vaccination and SARS-CoV-2 variants. Using immunoSEQ multiplex PCR, the repertoire was profiled, and TCRdb retains in-frame clones only, with some absent. The repertoire holds roughly 320,000 clones, with approximately 80% as singletons. Treatment given: some 19 received Ad26.COV2.S at low or high dose, single or two shots; about 5 received placebo; per-sample allocation not given. Following the first vaccine or placebo injection, samples were taken on day 63. Sequenced material: peripheral blood, taken in a trial of Ad26.COV2.S vaccine versus placebo. The receptors come from a person aged 18-60 years who received the Ad26.COV2.S COVID-19 vaccine or a placebo.

J is TRBJ2-7 and V is TRBV9; TRBD1 might be the D (6 bases). V lost 4 bases and J lost 7, with 15 bases in between. This CDR3 has 13 residues. Germline assignment: CDR1 SGDLS and CDR2 YYNGEE. In nucleotides, the CDR3 is TGTGCCAGCAGCCCCCGTCAGGGGAGTGAGCAGTACTTC. It specifies CASSPRQGSEQYF.

The J gene is TRBJ1-1, the V gene TRBV2; 7 bases map to TRBD1. The CDR3 is made up of 12 amino acids. Germline loops: CDR1 SNHLY, CDR2 FYNNEI. Trimming took 9 bases from V and 1 from J; bases not matched to a gene: 2. For the CDR3, the DNA is TGTGCCAGGGGACAGAAGAACACTGAAGCTTTCTTT. Its translation: CARGQKNTEAFF.

This clone has more than one count but fewer than ten. The V gene is TRBV15, the J gene TRBJ1-6; D gene unclear. The germline V gene has CDR1 LNHNV and CDR2 YYDKDF (reference sequence). V lost 0 bases and J lost 8, with 8 bases in between. The CDR3 has 14 residues. CDR3 sequence reads: CATSRDGEHSPLHF. The CDR3 DNA sequence: TGTGCCACCAGCAGAGATGGGGAACATTCACCCCTCCACTTT.

The chain links TRBV5-1 to TRBJ2-7, with D unclear. The CDR3 totals 12 residues. The V end was cut by 4 bases, the J end by 6 bases, with 11 bases between. Per germline, CDR1 SGHRS and CDR2 YFSETQ. This CDR3 is CASSPGPGEQYF. For the CDR3, the DNA is TGCGCCAGCAGCCCAGGTCCTGGCGAGCAGTACTTC.

V gene TRBV7-9 combines with J gene TRBJ2-5; 9 nucleotides line up with TRBD1. Unmatched junction bases numbered 9, after V lost 5 bases and J lost 5 bases. The CDR3 loop spans 15 amino acids. Germline V gene sequence: CDR1 SEHNR, CDR2 FQNEAQ (reference sequence). CDR3 region: CASSTPQGALETQYF. For the CDR3, the DNA is TGTGCCAGCAGCACGCCACAGGGGGCTTTGGAGACCCAGTACTTC.

The J gene is TRBJ1-1, the V gene TRBV7-8, with 10 bases matching TRBD1. There are 14 residues in the CDR3. The V and J ends lost 6 bases and 10 bases, in that order; junction bases with no gene match: 11. The germline V gene encodes CDR1 SGHVS and CDR2 FQNEAQ. CDR3 sequence (DNA): TGTGCCAGCAGGCGGACAGGGGGAGGGTATCGAGCTTTCTTT. Protein sequence: CASRRTGGGYRAFF.

For the CDR3, the DNA is TGTGCCAGCAGCTTAGCCGGGACAGGGGACGGCAATCAGCCCCAGCATTTT. Its translation is CASSLAGTGDGNQPQHF. The chain combines TRBV11-3 with TRBJ1-5; 10 bases are shared with TRBD1. V gave up 1 base and J gave up 2 bases; unmatched junction bases: 5. This CDR3 spans 17 amino acids. Per germline, CDR1 SGHNT and CDR2 YENEEA.

The chain couples TRBV6-1 to TRBJ2-3, with TRBD1 matching over 7 bases. Trimming cost V 0 bases and J 3 bases; bases outside gene matches: 3. The germline V gene encodes CDR1 MNHNS and CDR2 SASEGT. This CDR3 has 15 residues. CDR3 nucleotide sequence: TGTGCCAGCAGTGAAGCGGACAGGCCAACAGATACGCAGTATTTT. Its translation: CASSEADRPTDTQYF.

The rearrangement uses TRBV14 and TRBJ1-2, with D perhaps matching TRBD1 (6 bases). This CDR3 region has 16 residues. Trimming shortened V by 0 bases and J by 2 bases, and 13 bases separated the two germline ends. CDR1 is SGHDN and CDR2 is FVKESK in the germline V gene. Here the CDR3 DNA reads TGTGCCAGCAGCCAAGACGCCTGGACAGAGAACTATGGCTACACCTTC. This translates into CASSQDAWTENYGYTF.

The rearrangement uses TRBV5-6 and TRBJ2-7; TRBD1 agrees at 7 bases. The germline gives CDR1 SGHDT, CDR2 YYEEEE. Trimming took 4 bases from V and 2 from J; bases not matched to a gene: 12. The CDR3 length is 16 residues. DNA of the CDR3: TGTGCCAGCAGCAAACGACAGGGCCCCCTCCCCTACGAGCAGTACTTC. It encodes CASSKRQGPLPYEQYF.

The chain has TRBV11-1 and TRBJ2-1; D could derive from TRBD1 or TRBD2 (5 bases each). Germline-derived CDR1 and CDR2 are SGHAT and FQDESV (reference sequence). V lost 5 bases, J lost 2 bases, and 16 bases lay in between. The CDR3 runs to 16 residues. CDR3 loop: CASSAGSGIAYNEQFF. CDR3 nucleotide sequence: TGTGCCAGCAGCGCAGGGTCGGGGATCGCCTACAATGAGCAGTTCTTC.

This chain connects TRBV2 to TRBJ2-3, with 9 bases that match TRBD1. The CDR3 is 14 amino acids. The J segment lost 3 bases and the V segment lost 7 bases, leaving 5 bases of the junction unmatched. Per germline, CDR1 SNHLY and CDR2 FYNNEI. The CDR3 DNA reads TGTGCCAGCATCCGGGACAGGGTAACAGATACGCAGTATTTT. This gives the protein CASIRDRVTDTQYF.

The table lists this clone with a count of one. V usage is TRBV14 and J usage is TRBJ2-4; D might be TRBD2 (7 bases). Germline V gene sequence: CDR1 SGHDN, CDR2 FVKESK. The CDR3 sequence is 17 residues long. V dropped 2 bases and J dropped 7 bases, with 21 bases sitting between them. The CDR3 coding sequence is TGTGCCAGCAGCCAACCCCTTGGCGGGGGCGGAGAGAACATTCAGTACTTC. It specifies CASSQPLGGGGENIQYF.

The chain carries TRBV7-2 and TRBJ2-7; maybe TRBD2 (5 bases). Trimming stripped 1 base from V and 2 bases from J, with 12 bases between. The CDR3 consists of 15 residues. From germline, CDR1 is SGHTA and CDR2 FQGNSA. DNA for the CDR3: TGTGCCAGCAGCTTAGGAGGAAGCGGAACCTACGAGCAGTACTTC. The encoded protein is CASSLGGSGTYEQYF.

V usage is TRBV2 and J usage is TRBJ2-3, with no clear D. The V and J ends lost 7 bases and 5 bases respectively, with 7 bases between them. The CDR3 loop spans 11 amino acids. CDR1 is SNHLY, CDR2 FYNNEI, per germline. CDR3 sequence reads: CASKLEDTQYF. In nucleotides, the CDR3 is TGTGCCAGCAAGTTGGAAGATACGCAGTATTTT.

The V and J genes are TRBV9 and TRBJ2-6; no clear D. The CDR3 consists of 18 residues. Germline CDR1 reads SGDLS; CDR2 reads YYNGEE. V shed 0 bases and J shed 0 bases, with 13 bases lying between them. The CDR3 DNA follows: TGTGCCAGCAGCGTAGCTCCGGGCAGTTTCTCTGGGGCCAACGTCCTGACTTTC. Residues: CASSVAPGSFSGANVLTF.

This rearrangement joins TRBV7-9 to TRBJ1-6; 7 bases align to TRBD1. CDR1 is SEHNR, CDR2 FQNEAQ, per germline (reference sequence). The CDR3 totals 17 residues. The V gene end was trimmed by 7 bases and the J gene end by 8 bases; junction bases not matched to a gene: 17. The CDR3 coding sequence is TGTGCCAGCACCAGAGGAGGAGGGGGCAGCTTTTATTCACCCCTCCACTTT. Its protein product is CASTRGGGGSFYSPLHF.

The V gene is TRBV29-1, the J gene TRBJ1-4; no firm D call. The CDR3 is made up of 13 amino acids. Germline CDR1 SQVTM, CDR2 ANQGSEA. Between the trimmed V and J ends, which lost 1 base and 4 bases, there was a span of 7 bases. CDR3 bases: TGCAGCGTTGAAGCGGAGGGTAATGAAAAACTGTTTTTT. Its translation: CSVEAEGNEKLFF.

CDR3 sequence reads: CASSFVSHQPQHF. The CDR3, as DNA: TGTGCCAGCAGTTTTGTCAGTCATCAGCCCCAGCATTTT. The chain carries TRBV28 and TRBJ1-5; D gene ambiguous. The CDR3 has 13 residues. The germline gives CDR1 MDHEN, CDR2 SYDVKM. V shed 3 bases and J shed 5 bases, with 8 bases lying between them. Full variable domain (outside the CDR3, taken from reference TRBV28 and TRBJ1-5): DVKVTQSSRYLVKRTGEKVFLECVQDMDHENMFWYRQDPGLGLRLIYFSYDVKMKEKGDIPEGYSVSREKKERFSLILESASTNQTSMYLCASSFVSHQPQHFGDGTRLSIL.

The rearrangement uses TRBV27 and TRBJ1-6, with D possibly matching TRBD1 (5 bases). V was shortened by 4 bases and J by 7 bases, with 20 bases between the two germline ends. Germline V gene lookup returns CDR1 MNHEY and CDR2 SMNVEV (reference sequence). The CDR3 totals 17 residues. CDR3 protein: CASSSHDRPFGNSPLHF. CDR3 nucleotides: TGTGCCAGCAGTTCCCATGACAGACCCTTCGGCAATTCACCCCTCCACTTT.

This clone was observed a single time. V and J are TRBV19 and TRBJ1-2; TRBD1 matches 8 bases. This CDR3 comprises 14 residues. J gave up 7 bases and V 8 bases, and 12 bases lay outside the gene matches. The germline CDR1 and CDR2 sequences are LNHDA and SQIVND (reference sequence). In nucleotides, the CDR3 is TGTGCCAGTGGCATGGACAGGGATCGAAGTGGCTACACCTTC. This sequence encodes CASGMDRDRSGYTF.